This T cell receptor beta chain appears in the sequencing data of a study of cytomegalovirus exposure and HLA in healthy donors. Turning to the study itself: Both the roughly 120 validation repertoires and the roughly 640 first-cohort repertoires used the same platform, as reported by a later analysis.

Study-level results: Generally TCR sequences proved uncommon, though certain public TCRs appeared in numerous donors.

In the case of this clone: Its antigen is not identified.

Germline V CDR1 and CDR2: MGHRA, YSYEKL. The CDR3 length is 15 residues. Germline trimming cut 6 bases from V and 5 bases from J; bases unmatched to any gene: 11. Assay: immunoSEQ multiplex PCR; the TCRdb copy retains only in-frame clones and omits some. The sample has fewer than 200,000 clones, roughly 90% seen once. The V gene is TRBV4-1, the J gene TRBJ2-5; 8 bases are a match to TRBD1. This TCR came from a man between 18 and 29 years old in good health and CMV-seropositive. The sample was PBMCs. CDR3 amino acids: CASRGIQGAEETQYF. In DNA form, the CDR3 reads TGCGCCAGCAGAGGGATTCAGGGGGCAGAGGAGACCCAGTACTTC.